One TCR beta chain is described in this entry. The data derive from a study of cytomegalovirus exposure and HLA in healthy donors. Using immunoSEQ multiplex PCR, the repertoire was profiled, and TCRdb retains in-frame clones only, with some absent. The sample records 100,000 to 150,000 clones, 85% to 95% being singletons. Germline V gene data show CDR1 as SGHTA and CDR2 as FQGNSA. Trimming removed 5 bases at V and 2 bases at J, with 9 bases between. The CDR3 is 13 amino acids. The chain links TRBV7-2 to TRBJ2-5, with unresolved D. Sequencing was performed on PBMCs. This clonotype was sampled from a woman aged 18-29 years in good health and CMV-seronegative. The CDR3 loop is CASSPQNQETQYF. The CDR3 DNA is TGTGCCAGCAGCCCACAAAATCAAGAGACCCAGTACTTC.